Each of the 31 T cell receptor beta chains below was sequenced from the same sample in a study of cytomegalovirus exposure and HLA in healthy donors. 13 Jbeta primers and 60 Vbeta primers were used for the PCR. The assay was immunoSEQ multiplex PCR, and TCRdb's table has in-frame clones only and misses some. Of 150,000 or so clones listed, around 79% are singletons. The sequencing sample was made of PBMCs. The receptors derive from a man under 40 in good health and CMV-seropositive.

Only a few counts were recorded for this clone. The chain combines TRBV7-2 with TRBJ1-5; D remains unclear. V dropped 4 bases and J dropped 0 bases, with 4 bases sitting between them. The length of the CDR3 is 13 residues. Germline V gene data show CDR1 as SGHTA and CDR2 as FQGNSA. The CDR3 here is CASSSSSNQPQHF. The CDR3, as DNA: TGTGCCAGCAGCTCCTCTAGCAATCAGCCCCAGCATTTT.

The chain uses TRBV5-3 and TRBJ2-2; 7 nucleotides match TRBD1. TRBV5-3 is an ORF for which the function is uncertain. V shed 3 bases and J 1 base; nucleotides not matched to a gene: 3. The CDR3 extends over 15 amino acids. In DNA form, the CDR3 reads TGTGCCAGAAGCTCGACAGGGTTGAACACCGGGGAGCTGTTTTTT. It yields the protein CARSSTGLNTGELFF.

This rearrangement joins TRBV27 to TRBJ2-7, with a tentative D call TRBD2 (6 bases). Germline CDR1 reads MNHEY; CDR2 reads SMNVEV (reference sequence). V shed 6 bases and J shed 3 bases, with 21 bases lying between them. There are 16 residues in the CDR3. CDR3 DNA sequence: TGTGCCAGCAGCCTAACCTCGGCGGGAATTAGCTACGAGCAGTACTTC. This translates into CASSLTSAGISYEQYF.

This clone came up a few times. This chain uses TRBV4-1 with TRBJ1-5; perhaps TRBD1 as D (5 bases). CDR3 length: 14 residues. CDR1 is MGHRA, CDR2 YSYEKL, per germline. With 0 bases removed from V and 10 bases from J, the gap between germline ends came to 13 bases. The CDR3 DNA follows: TGCGCCAGCAGCCAAGAAGGGCAGGGTTCCCCCCAGCATTTT. It is translated as CASSQEGQGSPQHF.

The chain couples TRBV9 to TRBJ2-1; D is possibly TRBD1 (7 bases). The V and J ends lost 0 bases and 4 bases respectively, with 14 bases between them. Germline V gives CDR1 SGDLS, CDR2 YYNGEE. CDR3 size: 16 residues. The CDR3 nucleotides read TGTGCCAGCAGCGTAGGAACAGGGGCGGGATACAATGAGCAGTTCTTC. Translation: CASSVGTGAGYNEQFF.

The J gene is TRBJ2-7, the V gene TRBV7-9, with D maybe TRBD1 (6 bases). V was cut by 5 bases and J by 7 bases, with 9 bases left in between. CDR1 and CDR2 (germline): SEHNR, FQNEAQ (reference sequence). The CDR3 contains 11 residues. CDR3 in amino acids: CASSPGVEQYF. The CDR3 nucleotides are TGTGCCAGCAGCCCAGGGGTGGAGCAGTACTTC.

The rearrangement links TRBV9 to TRBJ1-2, with TRBD1 as a possible D gene (5 bases). Between the trimmed V and J ends, which lost 0 bases and 6 bases, there was a span of 12 bases. The germline V gene encodes CDR1 SGDLS and CDR2 YYNGEE. This CDR3 spans 14 amino acids. The CDR3 loop reads CASSVDVGGDGYTF. CDR3 coding DNA: TGTGCCAGCAGCGTAGATGTGGGGGGGGATGGCTACACCTTC.

This chain links TRBV5-1 with TRBJ1-6, with 7 positions matching TRBD1. The CDR3 has 14 amino acids. Germline CDR1 SGHRS, CDR2 YFSETQ. After removal of 3 bases from V and 7 bases from J, the junction contained 4 bases not matched to a gene. The CDR3 sequence: CASSSGQPNSPLHF. Written as DNA, the CDR3 is TGCGCCAGCAGCTCGGGACAGCCAAATTCACCCCTCCACTTT.

CDR3 DNA sequence: TGTGCCAGCAGCTTGGTCGGTAGCTCTGGGGCCAACGTCCTGACTTTC. Amino acid sequence: CASSLVGSSGANVLTF. This chain connects TRBV5-4 to TRBJ2-6; D gene uncertain. Germline V CDR1 and CDR2: SGHNT, YYREEE (reference sequence). Trimming removed 0 bases from V and 0 bases from J, with 7 bases in between. There are 16 residues in the CDR3.

This clone was picked up a small number of times. The chain links TRBV7-2 to TRBJ2-5; D is perhaps TRBD1 (6 bases). The CDR3 runs to 13 residues. The V and J ends lost 1 base and 5 bases respectively, with 8 bases between them. Per the germline V gene, CDR1 is SGHTA and CDR2 is FQGNSA. The DNA of the CDR3 is TGTGCCAGCAGCTTAGACAGGGAGGAGACCCAGTACTTC. Its translation is CASSLDREETQYF.

This chain connects TRBV15 to TRBJ2-1; 11 bases fit TRBD2. V gave up 3 bases and J gave up 7 bases; unmatched junction bases: 14. Germline CDR1 reads LNHNV; CDR2 reads YYDKDF (reference sequence). This CDR3 is 18 amino acids long. CDR3 protein: CATSRGGLADPTGNEQFF. The CDR3 nucleotides read TGTGCCACCAGCAGGGGGGGACTAGCGGACCCAACGGGGAATGAGCAGTTCTTC. Complete variable domain (other parts from reference TRBV15 and TRBJ2-1): DAMVIQNPRYQVTQFGKPVTLSCSQTLNHNVMYWYQQKSSQAPKLLFHYYDKDFNNEADTPDNFQSRRPNTSFCFLDIRSPGLGDTAMYLCATSRGGLADPTGNEQFFGPGTRLTVL.

In its sample, this clone was seen a few times. The CDR3 reads CAWSPGGNTIYF. As DNA, the CDR3 is TGTGCCTGGAGTCCTGGAGGGAACACCATATATTTT. The J gene is TRBJ1-3, the V gene TRBV30; D is unclear. The germline gives CDR1 GTSNPN, CDR2 SVGIG (reference sequence). CDR3 length: 12 amino acids. V lost 2 bases to trimming and J lost 7 bases, with 9 bases between them.

The chain combines TRBV9 with TRBJ2-7; tentative D call: TRBD1 (6 bases). Trimming cost V 7 bases and J 0 bases, with 11 bases left between them. Per germline, CDR1 SGDLS and CDR2 YYNGEE. This CDR3 has 13 residues. This CDR3 is CASGADSSYEQYF. DNA of the CDR3: TGTGCCAGCGGGGCGGACAGCTCCTACGAGCAGTACTTC.

The CDR3 nucleotides read TGTGCCAGCCTCGGACAGAACTACGAGCAGTACTTC. Translating it yields CASLGQNYEQYF. The chain couples TRBV27 to TRBJ2-7, with TRBD1 as a possible D gene (6 bases). Germline V gives CDR1 MNHEY, CDR2 SMNVEV (reference sequence). Trimming removed 8 bases from V and 3 bases from J, with 11 bases in between. The CDR3 runs to 12 residues.

CDR3 bases: TGCAGCGTTACAGGGAACTATGGCTACACCTTC. The encoded protein is CSVTGNYGYTF. J is TRBJ1-2 and V is TRBV29-1; D may be TRBD1 (6 bases). The CDR3 is 11 amino acids. V shed 5 bases and J shed 2 bases, with 6 bases lying between them. Germline assignment: CDR1 SQVTM and CDR2 ANQGSEA.

The chain has TRBV10-2 and TRBJ2-5, with TRBD2 identical over 7 bases. This CDR3 contains 13 residues. With V trimmed by 11 bases and J by 5 bases, 11 bases remained unmatched. Germline loops: CDR1 WSHSY, CDR2 SAAADI. CDR3 in amino acids: CAGGGGVGETQYF. CDR3 bases: TGCGCCGGAGGTGGGGGGGTAGGGGAGACCCAGTACTTC.

This chain uses TRBV5-1 with TRBJ2-1; 7 nucleotides agree with TRBD1. CDR1 and CDR2 from the germline V gene are SGHRS and YFSETQ. The CDR3 is 15 residues long. The ends lost 0 bases at V and 3 bases at J; junction bases unmatched: 3. CDR3 region: CASSLEQGFYNEQFF. As DNA, the CDR3 is TGCGCCAGCAGCTTGGAACAGGGGTTCTACAATGAGCAGTTCTTC.

The rearrangement uses TRBV5-6 and TRBJ1-4; the D is unclear. The CDR3 has 14 residues. Trimming cost V 2 bases and J 7 bases, with 12 bases left between them. The V gene's germline CDR1 is SGHDT and CDR2 YYEEEE. This CDR3 is CASSLIASREKLFF. Here the CDR3 DNA reads TGTGCCAGCAGCTTAATTGCTAGCCGTGAAAAACTGTTTTTT.

The rearrangement joins TRBV14 to TRBJ2-3, with 7 nucleotides matching TRBD2. The V segment lost 4 bases and the J segment 9 bases; nucleotides outside the gene matches: 10. The V gene's germline CDR1 is SGHDN and CDR2 FVKESK. CDR3 size: 14 residues. The CDR3 loop is CASSPSDGGWTQYF. The CDR3 DNA reads TGTGCCAGCAGCCCTAGCGACGGGGGGTGGACGCAGTATTTT.

The V gene is TRBV7-8, the J gene TRBJ1-5; 9 bases are a match to TRBD1. CDR3 size: 14 residues. Germline values: CDR1 SGHVS, CDR2 FQNEAQ. J was trimmed by 4 bases and V by 4 bases; bases with no gene match: 2. As DNA, the CDR3 is TGTGCCAGCAGCTCCGGGACAGGGAATCAGCCCCAGCATTTT. Translated: CASSSGTGNQPQHF.

The chain couples TRBV2 to TRBJ2-2; D possibly corresponds to TRBD2 (5 bases). CDR3 length equals 18 residues. V shed 4 bases and J shed 0 bases, with 18 bases lying between them. CDR1 and CDR2 from the germline V gene are SNHLY and FYNNEI. The CDR3 loop reads CASSVLPGRGANTGELFF. The CDR3 coding sequence is TGTGCCAGCAGTGTCCTCCCTGGCCGGGGAGCGAACACCGGGGAGCTGTTTTTT.

Points on this clone: One junction end does not reproduce the germline sequence, and a read error may be involved. This chain connects TRBV15 to TRBJ1-1; unclear D gene. Germline loops: CDR1 LNHNV, CDR2 YYDKDF (reference sequence). The CDR3 sequence is 11 residues long. CDR3 bases: TGTGCCACCAGCAGAGATGGCCAGGTTCGGTTT. It specifies CATSRDGQVRF. Filled out from reference TRBV15 and TRBJ1-1, the complete variable domain reads DAMVIQNPRYQVTQFGKPVTLSCSQTLNHNVMYWYQQKSSQAPKLLFHYYDKDFNNEADTPDNFQSRRPNTSFCFLDIRSPGLGDTAMYLCATSRDGQVRFGQGTRLTVV.

The V call is TRBV28, the J call TRBJ2-6; the D gene is possibly TRBD2 (6 bases). The CDR3 has 16 amino acids. V lost 5 bases and J lost 1, with 12 bases in between. The germline CDR1 and CDR2 sequences are MDHEN and SYDVKM. The CDR3 sequence is CASSRPGTSGANVLTF. The CDR3, as DNA: TGTGCCAGCAGTCGACCCGGGACTTCTGGGGCCAACGTCCTGACTTTC. Complete variable domain (other parts from reference TRBV28 and TRBJ2-6): DVKVTQSSRYLVKRTGEKVFLECVQDMDHENMFWYRQDPGLGLRLIYFSYDVKMKEKGDIPEGYSVSREKKERFSLILESASTNQTSMYLCASSRPGTSGANVLTFGAGSRLTVL.

This chain connects TRBV7-2 to TRBJ2-2; 11 nucleotides match TRBD2. CDR3 size: 15 residues. Germline lookup yields CDR1 SGHTA and CDR2 FQGNSA. With V trimmed by 6 bases and J by 5 bases, 5 bases remained unmatched. The CDR3 sequence: CASRALAGGTGELFF. The CDR3 DNA reads as TGTGCCAGCAGAGCTCTAGCGGGGGGAACCGGGGAGCTGTTTTTT.

In regard to this clone: A read error may produce the germline difference seen at one junction end. V usage is TRBV7-9 and J usage is TRBJ2-3; TRBD2 is a possible D gene (5 bases). Germline V lookup: CDR1 SEHNR, CDR2 FQNEAQ (reference sequence). The CDR3 sequence is 16 residues long. In nucleotides, the CDR3 is TGTGCCAGCAGATTAGAGGTGACACGGAGGTCAGATACGCAGTATTTT. Translating it yields CASRLEVTRRSDTQYF.

This chain connects TRBV7-9 to TRBJ1-5, with a tentative D call TRBD1 (5 bases). The CDR3 runs 13 residues. The ends were cut back, 9 bases at V and 1 base at J, with 10 bases in the middle. The germline V gene has CDR1 SEHNR and CDR2 FQNEAQ (reference sequence). CDR3 region: CARGGLSNQPQHF. The CDR3 DNA is TGTGCCAGGGGGGGGTTGAGCAATCAGCCCCAGCATTTT.

The chain has TRBV28 and TRBJ2-7; D not certain. Per germline, CDR1 MDHEN and CDR2 SYDVKM. The CDR3 runs 10 residues. The V gene lost 1 base and the J gene lost 7 bases, with 2 bases spanning the gap. The CDR3 nucleotides are TGTGCCAGCAGTTTATCGGAGCAGTACTTC. Its translation: CASSLSEQYF. Variable domain in full (rest from reference TRBV28 and TRBJ2-7): DVKVTQSSRYLVKRTGEKVFLECVQDMDHENMFWYRQDPGLGLRLIYFSYDVKMKEKGDIPEGYSVSREKKERFSLILESASTNQTSMYLCASSLSEQYFGPGTRLTVT.

This chain links TRBV25-1 with TRBJ1-2, with TRBD1 identical over 8 bases. Germline loops: CDR1 MGHDK, CDR2 SYGVNS. The CDR3 totals 13 residues. Losses at the gene ends were 3 bases for V and 7 bases for J; bases not matched to a gene: 4. CDR3 DNA: TGTGCCAGCAGTGACAGGGGGCTAGGTGGCTACACCTTC. Residues: CASSDRGLGGYTF.

The V and J genes are TRBV4-1 and TRBJ1-1; D is uncertain. Trimming took off 5 bases at V and 1 base at J, with 8 bases between the two ends. Germline V gene data show CDR1 as MGHRA and CDR2 as YSYEKL. There are 13 residues in the CDR3. The CDR3 is CASSYRGNTEAFF. As DNA, the CDR3 is TGCGCCAGCAGCTACCGGGGGAACACTGAAGCTTTCTTT.

The chain has TRBV27 and TRBJ1-1; a possible D gene is TRBD1 (5 bases). Germline V CDR1 and CDR2: MNHEY, SMNVEV (reference sequence). V lost 4 bases to trimming and J lost 0 bases, with 18 bases between them. This CDR3 has 17 amino acids. For the CDR3, the DNA is TGTGCCAGCAGTTCTGGGCAGGGCCTACCCATGAACACTGAAGCTTTCTTT. This sequence encodes CASSSGQGLPMNTEAFF.

The genes are TRBV6-5 and TRBJ1-5; D is unclear. Germline-derived CDR1 and CDR2 are MNHEY and SVGAGI. There are 14 residues in the CDR3. Between the trimmed V and J ends, which lost 6 bases and 5 bases, there was a span of 14 bases. CDR3 sequence: CASSEDIRYQPQHF. CDR3 bases: TGTGCCAGCAGCGAAGACATACGCTATCAGCCCCAGCATTTT.